The rows below give T cell receptor beta chains drawn from one sample of a study of OX40 agonist ivuxolimab in advanced cancers. The protocol was immunoSEQ multiplex PCR, while the TCRdb copy is restricted to in-frame clones and leaves out a portion. The repertoire holds tens of thousands of clones, with around 85% as singletons. Sequencing was performed on CD4+ or CD8+ T cells sorted from blood, taken in a trial of the OX40 agonist ivuxolimab. The receptors were sampled from an adult with an advanced solid tumor such as melanoma, head and neck, liver or kidney cancer. The CDR3 runs from the conserved cysteine through the conserved F or W. The D gene is left open where the match is weak. Expanded clones are given a class, and other clones once, few, many or no size at all.

size,J,D,V,DNA,CDR3
.,TRBJ2-3,.,TRBV4-3,TGCGCCAGCAGCCAAATTGGTGATACGCAGTATTTT,CASSQIGDTQYF
once,TRBJ1-1,.,TRBV4-1,TGCGCCAGCAGGCGGGGGGTAATAACTGAAGCTTTCTTT,CASRRGVITEAFF
few,TRBJ1-2,TRBD1,TRBV18,TGTGCCAGCTCTCCACCGGGACAGAGGGCGGCCAACTATGGCTACACCTTC,CASSPPGQRAANYGYTF
.,TRBJ2-7,TRBD2,TRBV5-6,TGTGCCAGCAGCGGCCCGGGACTAGGGAACTCCTACGAGCAGTACTTC,CASSGPGLGNSYEQYF
few,TRBJ2-3,TRBD2,TRBV6-1,TGTGCCTCCAGGGGACTAGCGGGCCCCGATACGCAGTATTTT,CASRGLAGPDTQYF
.,TRBJ2-2,.,TRBV5-4,TGTGCCAGCAGGGGGACCCCAACCGGGGAGCTGTTTTTT,CASRGTPTGELFF
.,TRBJ1-4,.,TRBV4-1,TGCGCCAGCAGCCCGTTTGAAAATGAAAAACTGTTTTTT,CASSPFENEKLFF
.,TRBJ1-4,.,TRBV5-1,TGCGCCAGCAGCTTTATCTCCGGTGAAAAACTGTTTTTT,CASSFISGEKLFF
.,TRBJ2-7,.,TRBV7-2,TGTGCCAGCAGCCCTACCTACTCCTACGAGCAGTACTTC,CASSPTYSYEQYF
.,TRBJ2-7,.,TRBV7-6,TGTGCCAGCAGCCCCAGATGGCGGGCCAAGAACACGTACGAGCAGTACTTC,CASSPRWRAKNTYEQYF
.,TRBJ2-7,TRBD1,TRBV18,TGTGCCAGCTCTCAACAGGGGGGAGGCTACGAGCAGTACTTC,CASSQQGGGYEQYF
few,TRBJ2-7,.,TRBV19,TGTGCCAGTAGTGTGGGACACCGCTACGAGCAGTACTTC,CASSVGHRYEQYF
.,TRBJ2-7,.,TRBV7-9,TGTGCCAGCAGCCCCCGCCGGGGGCCCTCCTACGAGCAGTACTTC,CASSPRRGPSYEQYF
.,TRBJ2-1,.,TRBV28,TGTGCCAGCAGTTTAACAGTGAGGTCTTCGGGCTCCTACAATGAGCAGTTCTTC,CASSLTVRSSGSYNEQFF
few,TRBJ2-3,.,TRBV19,TGTGCCACTTCGGGTCGGTTTTTGGATACGCAGTATTTT,CATSGRFLDTQYF
.,TRBJ2-2,TRBD2,TRBV6-4,TGTGCCAGCAGTGACTCTTGGACTAGAATTTCAGGGGAGCTGTTTTTT,CASSDSWTRISGELFF
.,TRBJ2-3,.,TRBV28,TGTGCCAGCAGTTCCGCAGTGATTAGCACAGATACGCAGTATTTT,CASSSAVISTDTQYF
.,TRBJ1-4,.,TRBV27,TGTGCCAGCAGGCGGGGGGCGGGTGAAAAACTGTTTTTT,CASRRGAGEKLFF
.,TRBJ1-5,.,TRBV18,TGTGCCAGCTCACCGTCGGACCGACAACCCCAGCATTTT,CASSPSDRQPQHF
.,TRBJ2-3,TRBD2,TRBV2,TGTGCCAGCAGTGTCCGACTAGCGGGAGGGCCACGAAGGGGGGATACGCAGTATTTT,CASSVRLAGGPRRGDTQYF
few,TRBJ2-1,.,TRBV7-3,TGTGCCAGCAGCTTATATCGGCTACACAATGAGCAGTTCTTC,CASSLYRLHNEQFF
.,TRBJ1-2,.,TRBV7-9,TGTGCCAGCAGCTTAGCGGCTAACTATGGCTACACCTTC,CASSLAANYGYTF